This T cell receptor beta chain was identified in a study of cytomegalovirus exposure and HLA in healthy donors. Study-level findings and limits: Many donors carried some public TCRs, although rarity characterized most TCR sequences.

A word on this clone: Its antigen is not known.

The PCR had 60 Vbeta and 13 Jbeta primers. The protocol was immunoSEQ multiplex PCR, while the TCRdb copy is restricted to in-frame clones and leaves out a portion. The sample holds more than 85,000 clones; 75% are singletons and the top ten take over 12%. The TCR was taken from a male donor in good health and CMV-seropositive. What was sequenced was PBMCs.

The CDR3 sequence is CASSVGGGRNTGELFF. The CDR3 DNA reads TGTGCCAGCAGCGTGGGGGGTGGAAGGAACACCGGGGAGCTGTTTTTT. The chain couples TRBV9 to TRBJ2-2; D might be TRBD2 (6 bases). The V end was cut by 2 bases, the J end by 1 base, with 12 bases between. The CDR3 consists of 16 residues. Germline CDR1 SGDLS, CDR2 YYNGEE. The full variable domain, completed using reference TRBV9 and TRBJ2-2, is DSGVTQTPKHLITATGQRVTLRCSPRSGDLSVYWYQQSLDQGLQFLIQYYNGEERAKGNILERFSAQQFPDLHSELNLSSLELGDSALYFCASSVGGGRNTGELFFGEGSRLTVL.